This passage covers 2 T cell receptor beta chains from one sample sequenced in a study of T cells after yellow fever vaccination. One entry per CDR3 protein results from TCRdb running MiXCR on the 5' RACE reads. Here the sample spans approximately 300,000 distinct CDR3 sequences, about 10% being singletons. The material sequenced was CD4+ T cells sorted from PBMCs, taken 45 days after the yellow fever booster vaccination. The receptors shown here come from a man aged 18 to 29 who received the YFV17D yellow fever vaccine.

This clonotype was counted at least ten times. CDR3 nucleotides: TGTGCCATCAGTAACCTAGCGGGACCCACAGATACGCAGTATTTT. Protein: CAISNLAGPTDTQYF. J is TRBJ2-3 and V is TRBV10-3; 9 positions match TRBD2. This CDR3 region has 15 residues. V was clipped by 5 bases and J by 2 bases; unmatched bases: 5. Germline CDR1 is ENHRY and CDR2 is SYGVKD.

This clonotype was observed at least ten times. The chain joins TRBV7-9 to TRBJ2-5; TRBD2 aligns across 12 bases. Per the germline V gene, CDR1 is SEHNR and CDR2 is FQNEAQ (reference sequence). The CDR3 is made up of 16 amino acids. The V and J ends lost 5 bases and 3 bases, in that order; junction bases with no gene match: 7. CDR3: CASSLGLAGTKETQYF. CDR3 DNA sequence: TGTGCCAGCAGCCTCGGACTAGCGGGGACCAAAGAGACCCAGTACTTC.